These 14 T cell receptor beta chains came from one sample sequenced in a study of blood T cell repertoires in COVID-19. TCRdb's copy holds only in-frame clones and misses some; the assay was immunoSEQ multiplex PCR. This sample has some 160,000 clones; about 80% occur once, and the top ten carry about an eighth. The sample consisted of peripheral blood. These receptors all stem from a man in his 70s who had recovered from COVID-19.

The V call is TRBV28, the J call TRBJ1-6; tentatively, D is TRBD1 (5 bases). This CDR3 spans 15 amino acids. The germline V gene encodes CDR1 MDHEN and CDR2 SYDVKM. Trimming removed 6 bases at V and 7 bases at J, with 16 bases between. The CDR3 region is CASRLGGVSNSPLHF. CDR3 bases: TGTGCCAGCAGGTTGGGGGGGGTGTCGAATTCACCCCTCCACTTT.

V and J are TRBV5-4 and TRBJ2-3; tentative D call: TRBD2 (5 bases). Germline CDR1 SGHNT, CDR2 YYREEE (reference sequence). V lost 1 base to trimming and J lost 8 bases, with 11 bases between them. The CDR3 length is 13 residues. CDR3 loop: CASSLPSPSTQYF. CDR3 DNA sequence: TGTGCCAGCAGCTTGCCTAGCCCTAGTACGCAGTATTTT. Full variable domain (outside the CDR3, taken from reference TRBV5-4 and TRBJ2-3): ETGVTQSPTHLIKTRGQQVTLRCSSQSGHNTVSWYQQALGQGPQFIFQYYREEENGRGNFPPRFSGLQFPNYSSELNVNALELDDSALYLCASSLPSPSTQYFGPGTRLTVL.

The chain links TRBV2 to TRBJ2-1, with a weak D call TRBD1 (6 bases). Germline lookup yields CDR1 SNHLY and CDR2 FYNNEI. V was cut by 6 bases and J by 3 bases, with 12 bases left in between. The CDR3 sequence is 14 residues long. The CDR3 reads CASRDADSYNEQFF. In nucleotides, the CDR3 is TGTGCCAGCAGAGACGCGGACAGCTACAATGAGCAGTTCTTC.

J is TRBJ2-3 and V is TRBV27, with a possible D match to TRBD2 (6 bases). Deletions cut 7 bases from V and 0 bases from J, with 14 bases between. There are 15 residues in the CDR3. Looked up from germline, CDR1 is MNHEY and CDR2 is SMNVEV (reference sequence). The CDR3 here is CASTSMGLSTDTQYF. CDR3 nucleotide sequence: TGTGCCAGCACCTCCATGGGACTGAGCACAGATACGCAGTATTTT.

This clone was picked up a small number of times. J is TRBJ2-5 and V is TRBV4-2; TRBD2 is a possible D gene (6 bases). Germline CDR1 is LGHNA and CDR2 is YNFKEQ. Trimming cost V 8 bases and J 1 base, with 17 bases left between them. The CDR3 spans 15 residues. The CDR3 region has the DNA TGTGCCAGCCGTGCCCTGCGGGGCCCCCAAGAGACCCAGTACTTC. Protein product: CASRALRGPQETQYF.

The chain links TRBV18 to TRBJ2-1, with unresolved D. Germline lookup yields CDR1 KGHSH and CDR2 LQKENI. There are 12 residues in the CDR3. V dropped 1 base and J dropped 7 bases, with 5 bases sitting between them. CDR3 sequence (DNA): TGTGCCAGCTCACCACTAGAGAATGAGCAGTTCTTC. This codes for CASSPLENEQFF.

This chain links TRBV6-5 with TRBJ2-7; D might be TRBD2 (6 bases). This CDR3 is built from 15 residues. The V end was cut by 5 bases, the J end by 5 bases, with 19 bases between. The germline CDR1 and CDR2 sequences are MNHEY and SVGAGI. CDR3: CASSPSALTGDEQYF. CDR3 DNA sequence: TGTGCCAGCAGTCCTAGCGCCCTGACTGGGGACGAGCAGTACTTC.

The V gene is TRBV9, the J gene TRBJ2-1; D is ambiguous. The CDR3 has 11 residues. The V gene's germline CDR1 is SGDLS and CDR2 YYNGEE. V lost 3 bases, J lost 9 bases, and 7 bases lay in between. The CDR3 DNA sequence: TGTGCCAGCAGCGGTAGCAGTGAGCAGTTCTTC. Its translation: CASSGSSEQFF. Together with reference TRBV9 and TRBJ2-1, the CDR3 gives the full variable domain: DSGVTQTPKHLITATGQRVTLRCSPRSGDLSVYWYQQSLDQGLQFLIQYYNGEERAKGNILERFSAQQFPDLHSELNLSSLELGDSALYFCASSGSSEQFFGPGTRLTVL.

The rearrangement joins TRBV18 to TRBJ2-7; no clear D gene. Looked up from germline, CDR1 is KGHSH and CDR2 is LQKENI. This CDR3 has 13 residues. Trimming removed 2 bases at V and 5 bases at J, with 10 bases between. DNA of the CDR3: TGTGCCAGCTCACCAAACAGTATTGACGAGCAGTACTTC. Its protein product is CASSPNSIDEQYF.

V and J are TRBV28 and TRBJ2-7, with 10 positions matching TRBD1. The CDR3 runs to 15 residues. The ends lost 2 bases at V and 2 bases at J; junction bases unmatched: 3. Germline CDR1 reads MDHEN; CDR2 reads SYDVKM. The CDR3 coding sequence is TGTGCCAGCAGTTTAATGGGACAGGGGACCTACGAGCAGTACTTC. This translates into CASSLMGQGTYEQYF.

The table lists this clone with a count of one. The chain employs TRBV5-1 and TRBJ1-1, with D possibly being TRBD1 (5 bases). The germline gives CDR1 SGHRS, CDR2 YFSETQ. Trimming removed 2 bases from V and 0 bases from J, with 11 bases in between. This CDR3 has 15 amino acids. CDR3 DNA: TGCGCCAGCAGCTTAGGGGATAACATGAACACTGAAGCTTTCTTT. Translating gives CASSLGDNMNTEAFF.

The chain couples TRBV6-1 to TRBJ2-7; the D is unclear. V was pared by 1 base and J by 3 bases, with 13 bases between. Germline lookup yields CDR1 MNHNS and CDR2 SASEGT. The CDR3 has 15 amino acids. The CDR3 is CASSEGVFFIYEQYF. The CDR3 DNA follows: TGTGCCAGCAGTGAAGGTGTATTTTTTATCTACGAGCAGTACTTC.

This clone was seen only a few times. The rearrangement links TRBV5-1 to TRBJ1-1; 7 bases map to TRBD1. The germline gives CDR1 SGHRS, CDR2 YFSETQ. The CDR3 covers 12 residues. The V and J ends lost 6 bases and 11 bases, in that order; junction bases with no gene match: 10. CDR3 residues: CASTETGSEAFF. In DNA form, the CDR3 reads TGCGCCAGCACGGAGACAGGGTCGGAGGCTTTCTTT. Using reference TRBV5-1 and TRBJ1-1 for the parts outside the CDR3, the full variable domain is KAGVTQTPRYLIKTRGQQVTLSCSPISGHRSVSWYQQTPGQGLQFLFEYFSETQRNKGNFPGRFSGRQFSNSRSEMNVSTLELGDSALYLCASTETGSEAFFGQGTRLTVV.

The rearrangement joins TRBV9 to TRBJ2-2; tentatively, D is TRBD1 (6 bases). CDR1 SGDLS and CDR2 YYNGEE come from the germline V gene. The germline V and J ends were trimmed by 3 bases and 1 base, with 10 bases remaining between them. CDR3 length: 15 residues. CDR3: CASSEGHRNTGELFF. CDR3 in DNA: TGTGCCAGCAGCGAGGGACATAGGAACACCGGGGAGCTGTTTTTT.